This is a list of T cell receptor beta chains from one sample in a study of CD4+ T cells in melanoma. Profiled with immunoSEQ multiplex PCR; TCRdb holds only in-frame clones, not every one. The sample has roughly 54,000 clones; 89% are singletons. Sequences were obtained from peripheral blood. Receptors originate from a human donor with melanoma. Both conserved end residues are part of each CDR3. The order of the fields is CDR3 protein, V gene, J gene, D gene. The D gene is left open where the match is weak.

CDR3: CASSRAIKETQYF
V: TRBV19
J: TRBJ2-5
D: NA

CDR3: CASSWDPTSSPLHF
V: TRBV7-9
J: TRBJ1-6
D: NA

CDR3: CASSLGMALNEQFF
V: TRBV28
J: TRBJ2-1
D: NA

CDR3: CASSLVRLNTEAFF
V: TRBV13
J: TRBJ1-1
D: NA

CDR3: CASRPGQGAQPQHF
V: TRBV6-6
J: TRBJ1-5
D: TRBD1

CDR3: CASSPTLAGGQTDTQYF
V: TRBV5-1
J: TRBJ2-3
D: TRBD2

CDR3: CASSSILRQETQYF
V: TRBV7-9
J: TRBJ2-5
D: NA

CDR3: CASSKGQGFEKLFF
V: TRBV5-1
J: TRBJ1-4
D: TRBD1

CDR3: CAWRGQGTGELFF
V: TRBV30
J: TRBJ2-2
D: NA

CDR3: CATSRNTGNTIYF
V: TRBV15
J: TRBJ1-3
D: NA

CDR3: CASTDGSSDSRYNSPLHF
V: TRBV7-8
J: TRBJ1-6
D: NA

CDR3: CAWSVAYEQYF
V: TRBV30
J: TRBJ2-7
D: NA

CDR3: CASSPRETGEQYF
V: TRBV5-1
J: TRBJ2-7
D: NA

CDR3: CASSEEYPLGNTEAFF
V: TRBV5-4
J: TRBJ1-1
D: NA

CDR3: CASSSGLVWTGELFF
V: TRBV28
J: TRBJ2-2
D: NA

CDR3: CASSLSIIGYTDTQYF
V: TRBV27
J: TRBJ2-3
D: NA

CDR3: CASSPRGQDNSPLHF
V: TRBV7-2
J: TRBJ1-6
D: TRBD1

CDR3: CSARDRADEKLFF
V: TRBV29-1
J: TRBJ1-4
D: TRBD1

CDR3: CASSLLGAGEKLFF
V: TRBV7-2
J: TRBJ1-4
D: NA

CDR3: CASSPTPGRGQPQHF
V: TRBV7-2
J: TRBJ1-5
D: NA

CDR3: CASSYTVGTGEQYF
V: TRBV6-5
J: TRBJ2-7
D: NA

CDR3: CASSEGLTGRGTDTQYF
V: TRBV2
J: TRBJ2-3
D: NA